Ten or more counts support the clone carrying this TCR beta chain. The antigen is unknown. The data derive from a study of beta chain features in type 1 diabetes. Expressed TCRB transcripts were sequenced because the entire RNA isolate underwent reverse transcription. Repertoires were generated with immunoSEQ multiplex PCR, while TCRdb's copy carries only in-frame clones and drops some. Of around 180,000 clones listed, 10% to 15% are singletons. The CDR3 runs to 12 residues. Germline CDR1 is MGHDK and CDR2 is SYGVNS. V shed 4 bases and J shed 1 base, with 5 bases lying between them. Sampling consisted of one heparinised blood draw per donor, averaging around 100 mL. A CD45RO/CCR7/CD25/CD127/CD95/CD27 panel sorted naive, central memory, regulatory and stem cell-like memory CD4+ cells. Whole-study findings and limits: Diminished insertions and augmented deletions at VDJ junctions characterized type 1 diabetes patients. Compared to healthy donors, patients appeared to have naive, central memory and Treg TCRB repertoires that were more alike.

The sequenced sample was central memory CD4+ T cells from blood. This receptor was obtained from a woman between 18 and 29 years old in good health. This sequence joins TRBV25-1 and TRBJ2-7; the D is unclear. The CDR3 protein is CASSAGSYEQYF. The CDR3 DNA is TGTGCCAGCAGTGCAGGTTCCTACGAGCAGTACTTC.